This T cell receptor (beta chain) was captured by sequencing in a study of T cells in Graves' hyperthyroidism and ophthalmopathy. At the level of the study: Staff took peripheral blood when the initial diagnosis was made, before any treatment began. Overall study findings and caveats: The model predicted ophthalmopathy a median around seven months before onset. Blood held most thyroid clonotypes expanded above 0.001 frequency.

Researchers amplified the TCR beta CDR3 regions from RNA transcripts. The TCR CDR3 was amplified in a first-round RT-PCR using the HTBI primer set. TCRdb independently ran MiXCR on the multiplex PCR reads; one entry per CDR3 protein. The sample carries approximately 400,000 distinct CDR3 sequences, about 18% recorded once. Hyperthyroidism patients were newly diagnosed, had disease duration under 2 months, and were aged 18 to 65 years. This clonotype was counted many times. Its cognate antigen is unknown. The origin of this receptor is a woman aged 18-30 years with Graves' hyperthyroidism. Sequencing was performed on blood.

CDR3 bases: TGTGCCAGCAGCGGGGGGACAGCACTGTTTTTT. It yields the protein CASSGGTALFF. The rearrangement joins TRBV6-1 to TRBJ2-2; D tentatively fits TRBD1 or TRBD2 (7 bases each). The CDR3 loop spans 11 amino acids. The ends were cut back, 6 bases at V and 14 bases at J, with 13 bases in the middle. Germline V lookup: CDR1 MNHNS, CDR2 SASEGT.